This T cell receptor (beta chain) derives from a study of early T cells in non-severe SARS-CoV-2 infection. Germline lookup yields CDR1 LNHDA and CDR2 SQIVND (reference sequence). V trimming: 8 bases; J trimming: 4 bases; junction bases outside the gene matches: 2. CDR3 length: 13 amino acids. This clonotype was seen only a few times. Unique molecular identifiers were added to individual cDNA molecules. TCRdb reprocessed the 5' RACE reads via MiXCR and lists one record per CDR3 protein. The sample contains 55,000 to 75,000 distinct CDR3 sequences, almost 9.5% of which appear only once. Sequencing was carried out using whole blood. The chain combines TRBV19 with TRBJ2-5; the match to TRBD2 covers 12 bases. The receptor's source is an adult who was a healthcare worker with PCR-confirmed SARS-CoV-2 infection or an uninfected control (not recorded which). Here the CDR3 DNA reads TGTGCCAGTCCGACTAGCGGGGGAGAGACCCAGTACTTC. The encoded protein is CASPTSGGETQYF.